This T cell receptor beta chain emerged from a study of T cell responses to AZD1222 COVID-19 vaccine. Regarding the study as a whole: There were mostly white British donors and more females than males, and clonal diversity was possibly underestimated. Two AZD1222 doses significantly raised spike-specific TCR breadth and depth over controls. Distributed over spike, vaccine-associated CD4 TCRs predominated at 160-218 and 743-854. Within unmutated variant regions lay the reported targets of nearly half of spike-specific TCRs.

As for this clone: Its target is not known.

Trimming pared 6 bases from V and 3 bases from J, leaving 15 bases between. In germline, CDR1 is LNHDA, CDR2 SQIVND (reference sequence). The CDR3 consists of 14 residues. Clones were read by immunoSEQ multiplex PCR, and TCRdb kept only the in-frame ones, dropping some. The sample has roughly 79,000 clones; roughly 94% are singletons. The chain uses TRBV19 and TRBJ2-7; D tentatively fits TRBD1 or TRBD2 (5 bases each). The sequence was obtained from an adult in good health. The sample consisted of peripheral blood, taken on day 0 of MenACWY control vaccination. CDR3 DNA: TGTGCCAGTAGCAACGGAAGGGACGGCTACGAGCAGTACTTC. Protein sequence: CASSNGRDGYEQYF.